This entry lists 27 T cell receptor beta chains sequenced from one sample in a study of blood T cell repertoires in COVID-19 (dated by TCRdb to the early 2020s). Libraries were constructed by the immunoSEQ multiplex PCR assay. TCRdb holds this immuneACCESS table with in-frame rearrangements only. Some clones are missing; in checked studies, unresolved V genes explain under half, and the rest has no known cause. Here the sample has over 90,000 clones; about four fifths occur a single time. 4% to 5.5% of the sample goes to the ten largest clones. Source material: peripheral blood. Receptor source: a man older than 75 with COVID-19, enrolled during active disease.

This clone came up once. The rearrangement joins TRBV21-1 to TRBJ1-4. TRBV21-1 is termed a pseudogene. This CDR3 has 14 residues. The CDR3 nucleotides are TGTGCCAGCAGCGATTTAACGGGGGATGAAAAACTGTTTTTT. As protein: CASSDLTGDEKLFF.

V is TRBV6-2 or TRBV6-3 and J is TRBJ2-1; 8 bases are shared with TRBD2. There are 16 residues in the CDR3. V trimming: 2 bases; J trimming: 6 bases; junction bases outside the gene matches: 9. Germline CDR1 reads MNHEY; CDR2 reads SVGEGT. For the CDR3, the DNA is TGTGCCAGCAGTTACCGGCGGGGGGCGGCCAGCAATGAGCAGTTCTTC. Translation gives CASSYRRGAASNEQFF.

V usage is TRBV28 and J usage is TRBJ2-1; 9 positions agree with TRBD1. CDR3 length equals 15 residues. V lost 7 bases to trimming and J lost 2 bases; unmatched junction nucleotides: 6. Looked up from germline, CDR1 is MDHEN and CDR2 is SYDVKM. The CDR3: CASTPRTGAYNEQFF. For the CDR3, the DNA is TGTGCCAGCACCCCCCGGACAGGGGCCTACAATGAGCAGTTCTTC.

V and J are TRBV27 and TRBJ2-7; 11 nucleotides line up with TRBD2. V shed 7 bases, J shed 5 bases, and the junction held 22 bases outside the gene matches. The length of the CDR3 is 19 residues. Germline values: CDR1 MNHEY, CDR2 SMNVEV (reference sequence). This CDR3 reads CASTLGRLLAGVGEDEQYF. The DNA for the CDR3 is TGTGCCAGCACCCTGGGACGGTTACTAGCGGGAGTGGGCGAGGACGAGCAGTACTTC.

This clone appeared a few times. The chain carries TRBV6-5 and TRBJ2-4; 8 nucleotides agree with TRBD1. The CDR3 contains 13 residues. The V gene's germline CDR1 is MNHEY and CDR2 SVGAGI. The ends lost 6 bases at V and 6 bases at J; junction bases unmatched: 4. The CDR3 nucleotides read TGTGCCAGCAGGCAGGGGGCTGCAAACATTCAGTACTTC. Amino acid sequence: CASRQGAANIQYF.

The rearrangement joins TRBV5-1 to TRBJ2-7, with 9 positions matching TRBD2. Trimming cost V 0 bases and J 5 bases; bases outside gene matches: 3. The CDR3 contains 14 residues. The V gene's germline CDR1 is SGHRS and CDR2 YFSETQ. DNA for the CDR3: TGCGCCAGCAGCTTGGCGACTAGCGGCCACGAGCAGTACTTC. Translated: CASSLATSGHEQYF.

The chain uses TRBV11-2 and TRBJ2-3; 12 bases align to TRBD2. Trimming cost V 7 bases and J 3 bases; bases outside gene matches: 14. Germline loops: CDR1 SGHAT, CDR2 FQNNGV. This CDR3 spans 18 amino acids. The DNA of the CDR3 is TGTGCCAGCACCCCCGGACGGGCTAGCGGGAGGGGGACAGATACGCAGTATTTT. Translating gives CASTPGRASGRGTDTQYF.

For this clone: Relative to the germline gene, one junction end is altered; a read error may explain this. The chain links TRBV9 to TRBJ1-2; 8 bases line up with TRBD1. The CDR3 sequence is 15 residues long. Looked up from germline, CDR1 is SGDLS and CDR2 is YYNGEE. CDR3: CASSGNSGGGYRYTF. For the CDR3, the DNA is TGTGCCAGCAGCGGGAACTCAGGGGGCGGCTATCGCTACACCTTC.

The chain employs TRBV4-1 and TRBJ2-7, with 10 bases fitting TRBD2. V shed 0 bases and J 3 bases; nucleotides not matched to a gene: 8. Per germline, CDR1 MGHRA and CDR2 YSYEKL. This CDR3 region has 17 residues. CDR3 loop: CASSQDPAGTSDYEQYF. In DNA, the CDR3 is TGCGCCAGCAGCCAAGATCCCGCCGGGACTAGCGACTACGAGCAGTACTTC.

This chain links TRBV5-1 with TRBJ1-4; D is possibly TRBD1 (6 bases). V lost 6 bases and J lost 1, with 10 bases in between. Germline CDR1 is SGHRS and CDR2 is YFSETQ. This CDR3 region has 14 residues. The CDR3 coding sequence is TGCGCCAGCAAAGGGGGAGTAACTAATGAAAAACTGTTTTTT. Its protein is CASKGGVTNEKLFF.

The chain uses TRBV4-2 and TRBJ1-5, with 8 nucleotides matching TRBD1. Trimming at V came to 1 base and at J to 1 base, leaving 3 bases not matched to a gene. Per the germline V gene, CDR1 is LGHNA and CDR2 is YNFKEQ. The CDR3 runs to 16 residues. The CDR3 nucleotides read TGTGCCAGCAGCCAAGGGGACAGGATGAGCAATCAGCCCCAGCATTTT. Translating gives CASSQGDRMSNQPQHF.

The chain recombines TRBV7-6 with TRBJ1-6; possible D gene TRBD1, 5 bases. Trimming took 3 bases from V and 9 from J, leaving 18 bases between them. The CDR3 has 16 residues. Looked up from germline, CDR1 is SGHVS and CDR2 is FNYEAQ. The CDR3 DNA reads TGTGCCAGCAGCTTCCGGCAAGGGGATATTAGTTCACCCCTCCACTTT. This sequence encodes CASSFRQGDISSPLHF.

The CDR3 region is CAWSKGEGRTATQYF. CDR3 nucleotides: TGTGCCTGGAGTAAGGGAGAGGGTAGGACTGCGACCCAGTACTTC. The chain links TRBV30 to TRBJ2-5; a weak D match, TRBD2 (5 bases). CDR1 and CDR2 (germline): GTSNPN, SVGIG (reference sequence). Deletions cut 2 bases from V and 7 bases from J, with 20 bases between. The CDR3 is made up of 15 amino acids.

CDR3 in amino acids: CASSAGLQETQYF. The CDR3 coding sequence is TGTGCCAGCAGTGCGGGACTACAAGAGACCCAGTACTTC. The J gene is TRBJ2-5, the V gene TRBV2, with TRBD2 identical over 7 bases. The CDR3 runs 13 residues. Trimming removed 4 bases from V and 2 bases from J; junction bases left unmatched: 1. Germline V lookup: CDR1 SNHLY, CDR2 FYNNEI.

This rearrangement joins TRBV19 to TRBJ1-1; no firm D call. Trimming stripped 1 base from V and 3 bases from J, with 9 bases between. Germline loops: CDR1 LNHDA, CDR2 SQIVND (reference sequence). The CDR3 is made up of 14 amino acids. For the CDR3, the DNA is TGTGCCAGTAGTATAGGGCGGGAACACACTGAAGCTTTCTTT. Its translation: CASSIGREHTEAFF.

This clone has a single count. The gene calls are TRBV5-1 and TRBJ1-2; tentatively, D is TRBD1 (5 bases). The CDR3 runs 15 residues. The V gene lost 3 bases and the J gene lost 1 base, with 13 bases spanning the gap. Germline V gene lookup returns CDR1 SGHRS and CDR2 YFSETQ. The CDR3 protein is CASSWGKGGNYGYTF. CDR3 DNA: TGCGCCAGCAGCTGGGGGAAGGGAGGTAACTATGGCTACACCTTC.

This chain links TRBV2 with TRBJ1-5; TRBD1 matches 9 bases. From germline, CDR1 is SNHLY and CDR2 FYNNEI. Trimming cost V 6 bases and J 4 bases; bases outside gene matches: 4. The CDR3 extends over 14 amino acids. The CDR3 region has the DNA TGTGCCAGCAGAAAAGACAGGGGGAATCAGCCCCAGCATTTT. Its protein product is CASRKDRGNQPQHF.

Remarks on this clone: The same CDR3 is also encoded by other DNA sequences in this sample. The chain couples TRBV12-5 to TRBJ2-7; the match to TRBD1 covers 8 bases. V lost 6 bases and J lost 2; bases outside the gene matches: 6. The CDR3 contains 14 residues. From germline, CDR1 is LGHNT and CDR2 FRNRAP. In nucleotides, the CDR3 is TGTGCTAGTGGGCCCCGACAGGGGCCCTACGAGCAGTACTTC. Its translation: CASGPRQGPYEQYF.

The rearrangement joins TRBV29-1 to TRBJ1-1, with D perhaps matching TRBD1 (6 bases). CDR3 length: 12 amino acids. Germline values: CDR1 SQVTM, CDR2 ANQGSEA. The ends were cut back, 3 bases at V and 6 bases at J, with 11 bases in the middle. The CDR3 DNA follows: TGCAGCGTTGAGTCTGGGGGCCCTGAAGCTTTCTTT. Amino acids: CSVESGGPEAFF.

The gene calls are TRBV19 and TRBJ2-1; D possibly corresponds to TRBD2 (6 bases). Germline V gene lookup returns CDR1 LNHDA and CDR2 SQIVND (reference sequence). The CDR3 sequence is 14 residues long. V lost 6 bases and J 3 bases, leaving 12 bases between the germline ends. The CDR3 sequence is CASRETSYYNEQFF. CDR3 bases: TGTGCCAGTAGGGAAACTAGCTACTACAATGAGCAGTTCTTC.

The CDR3 is CASSYYSGQDRYF. Written as DNA, the CDR3 is TGTGCCAGCAGCTATTACTCGGGACAGGACCGGTACTTC. This chain uses TRBV5-4 with TRBJ2-7, with 8 nucleotides matching TRBD1. V lost 3 bases, J lost 12 bases, and 11 bases stayed unmatched. There are 13 residues in the CDR3. From germline, CDR1 is SGHNT and CDR2 YYREEE (reference sequence).

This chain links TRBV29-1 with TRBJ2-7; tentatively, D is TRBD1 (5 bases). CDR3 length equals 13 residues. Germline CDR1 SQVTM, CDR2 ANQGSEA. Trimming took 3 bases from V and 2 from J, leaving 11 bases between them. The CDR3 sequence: CSVETDGAYEQYF. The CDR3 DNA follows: TGCAGCGTTGAGACAGATGGGGCCTACGAGCAGTACTTC.

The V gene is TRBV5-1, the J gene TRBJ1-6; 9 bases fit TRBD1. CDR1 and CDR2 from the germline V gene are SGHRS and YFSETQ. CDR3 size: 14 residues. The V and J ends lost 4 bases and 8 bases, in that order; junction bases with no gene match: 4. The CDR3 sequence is CASSPRQGDSPLHF. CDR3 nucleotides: TGCGCCAGCAGCCCGAGACAGGGGGATTCACCCCTCCACTTT.

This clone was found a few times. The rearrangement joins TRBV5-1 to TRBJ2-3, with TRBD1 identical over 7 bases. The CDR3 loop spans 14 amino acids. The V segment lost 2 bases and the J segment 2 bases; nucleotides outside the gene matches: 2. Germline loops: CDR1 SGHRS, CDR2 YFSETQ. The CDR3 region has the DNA TGCGCCAGCAGCTTAGACAGGGTCACAGATACGCAGTATTTT. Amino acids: CASSLDRVTDTQYF.

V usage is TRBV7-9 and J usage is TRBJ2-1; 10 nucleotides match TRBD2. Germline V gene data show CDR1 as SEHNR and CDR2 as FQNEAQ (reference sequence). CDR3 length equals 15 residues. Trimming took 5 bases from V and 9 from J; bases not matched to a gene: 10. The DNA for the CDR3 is TGTGCCAGCAGCGGATCTCTAGCGGGGGCGGCTGAGCAGTTCTTC. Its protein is CASSGSLAGAAEQFF.

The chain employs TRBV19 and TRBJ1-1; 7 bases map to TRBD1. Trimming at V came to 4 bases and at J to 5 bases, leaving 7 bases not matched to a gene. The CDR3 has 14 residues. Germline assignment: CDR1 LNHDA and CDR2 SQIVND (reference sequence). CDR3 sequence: CASSTDRASTEAFF. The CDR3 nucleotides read TGTGCCAGTAGTACAGACAGGGCGTCGACTGAAGCTTTCTTT.

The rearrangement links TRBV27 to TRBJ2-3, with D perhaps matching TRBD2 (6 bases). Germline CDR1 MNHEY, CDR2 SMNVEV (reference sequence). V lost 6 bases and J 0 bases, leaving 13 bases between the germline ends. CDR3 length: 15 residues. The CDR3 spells CASRLASASTDTQYF. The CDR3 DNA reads TGTGCCAGCAGGTTAGCTAGCGCTAGCACAGATACGCAGTATTTT.